This is a list of T cell receptor beta chains from one sample in a study of technical replicates of blood from a handful of donors. Generated by immunoSEQ multiplex PCR, the TCRdb table keeps only in-frame clones and is missing some. Of tens of thousands of clones in the sample, about 93% were seen once. Sequenced: T cells isolated from PBMCs. Every receptor here comes from a human donor in good health. CDR3s include the opening cysteine and the closing phenylalanine or tryptophan. A D gene is named only where the DNA matches it firmly. Clone size is shown for a subset of rows, as once, few, many or a class of expanded clone.

abundance: -; d_gene: -; v_gene: TRBV6-5; j_gene: TRBJ2-7; CDR3aa: CASTPSGSLYEQYF; CDR3nt: TGTGCCAGCACCCCTTCCGGGTCCCTCTACGAGCAGTACTTC
abundance: -; d_gene: TRBD2; v_gene: TRBV9; j_gene: TRBJ2-7; CDR3aa: CASSAGGSYEQYF; CDR3nt: TGTGCCAGCAGCGCGGGAGGGAGCTACGAGCAGTACTTC
abundance: -; d_gene: TRBD2; v_gene: TRBV2; j_gene: TRBJ2-5; CDR3aa: CASSGDGLGTQYF; CDR3nt: TGTGCCAGCAGTGGGGACGGACTAGGGACCCAGTACTTC
abundance: -; d_gene: -; v_gene: TRBV28; j_gene: TRBJ2-1; CDR3aa: CASSLSGAILDEQFF; CDR3nt: TGTGCCAGCAGTCTTTCAGGGGCCATACTCGATGAGCAGTTCTTC
abundance: -; d_gene: -; v_gene: TRBV25-1; j_gene: TRBJ1-2; CDR3aa: CASRQGHGYTF; CDR3nt: TGTGCCAGCAGACAGGGACATGGCTACACCTTC
abundance: -; d_gene: -; v_gene: TRBV6-5; j_gene: TRBJ2-7; CDR3aa: CASSRRVSYEQYF; CDR3nt: TGTGCCAGCAGTAGGAGAGTCTCCTACGAGCAGTACTTC
abundance: -; d_gene: -; v_gene: TRBV18; j_gene: TRBJ2-1; CDR3aa: CASSPPSQGGDEQFF; CDR3nt: TGTGCCAGCTCACCACCGTCACAGGGAGGGGATGAGCAGTTCTTC
abundance: once; d_gene: -; v_gene: TRBV19; j_gene: TRBJ2-7; CDR3aa: CASSPRTRDEQYF; CDR3nt: TGTGCCAGTAGTCCGCGAACGCGTGACGAGCAGTACTTC
abundance: -; d_gene: TRBD2; v_gene: TRBV5-4; j_gene: TRBJ2-1; CDR3aa: CASSSGTSSNEQFF; CDR3nt: TGTGCCAGCAGTTCCGGGACTAGCAGCAATGAGCAGTTCTTC
abundance: -; d_gene: TRBD2; v_gene: TRBV9; j_gene: TRBJ2-1; CDR3aa: CASSVGVAGFNEQFF; CDR3nt: TGTGCCAGCAGCGTAGGGGTAGCGGGATTCAATGAGCAGTTCTTC
abundance: once; d_gene: TRBD2; v_gene: TRBV10-1; j_gene: TRBJ2-7; CDR3aa: CASSDAGGPAEQYF; CDR3nt: TGCGCCAGCAGTGACGCGGGAGGGCCAGCGGAGCAGTACTTC
abundance: -; d_gene: TRBD1; v_gene: TRBV27; j_gene: TRBJ2-7; CDR3aa: CASSSWTGGITGFTYEQYF; CDR3nt: TGTGCCAGCAGTTCTTGGACAGGGGGCATAACGGGGTTTACCTACGAGCAGTACTTC
abundance: -; d_gene: TRBD1; v_gene: TRBV2; j_gene: TRBJ1-2; CDR3aa: CASSVVEGAISGYTF; CDR3nt: TGTGCCAGCAGTGTCGTTGAGGGGGCTATTAGTGGCTACACCTTC
abundance: -; d_gene: -; v_gene: TRBV14; j_gene: TRBJ2-7; CDR3aa: CASSPRAYEQYF; CDR3nt: TGTGCCAGCAGCCCGCGGGCCTACGAGCAGTACTTC
abundance: once; d_gene: -; v_gene: TRBV6-5; j_gene: TRBJ2-7; CDR3aa: CASSYGGRSSYEQYF; CDR3nt: TGTGCCAGCAGTTACGGAGGGAGATCCTCTTACGAGCAGTACTTC
abundance: -; d_gene: -; v_gene: TRBV10-3; j_gene: TRBJ2-1; CDR3aa: CATDSSPSSYNEQFF; CDR3nt: TGTGCCACTGACAGTTCCCCGAGCTCCTACAATGAGCAGTTCTTC
abundance: many; d_gene: -; v_gene: TRBV7-2; j_gene: TRBJ2-3; CDR3aa: CASSFSSASGQDTQYF; CDR3nt: TGTGCCAGCAGCTTCAGTTCGGCGTCGGGACAAGATACGCAGTATTTT
abundance: -; d_gene: -; v_gene: TRBV5-8; j_gene: TRBJ1-2; CDR3aa: CASSLRGYGYTF; CDR3nt: TGTGCCAGCAGCTTAAGAGGGTATGGCTACACCTTC
abundance: -; d_gene: -; v_gene: TRBV7-3; j_gene: TRBJ2-7; CDR3aa: CASSSTYEQYF; CDR3nt: TGTGCCAGCAGCTCCACCTACGAGCAGTACTTC
abundance: -; d_gene: -; v_gene: TRBV6-4; j_gene: TRBJ2-6; CDR3aa: CASSELGPSGANVLTF; CDR3nt: TGTGCCAGCAGTGAACTCGGTCCGTCTGGGGCCAACGTCCTGACTTTC
abundance: -; d_gene: -; v_gene: TRBV6-1; j_gene: TRBJ2-7; CDR3aa: CASSSWTLDEQYF; CDR3nt: TGTGCCAGCAGTTCCTGGACTCTTGACGAGCAGTACTTC
abundance: -; d_gene: -; v_gene: TRBV4-1; j_gene: TRBJ1-5; CDR3aa: CASSQGKGTNQPQHF; CDR3nt: TGCGCCAGCAGCCAAGGGAAAGGGACAAATCAGCCCCAGCATTTT
abundance: -; d_gene: -; v_gene: TRBV2; j_gene: TRBJ1-5; CDR3aa: CASSGGRVLNQPQHF; CDR3nt: TGTGCCAGCAGTGGTGGGAGGGTTCTTAATCAGCCCCAGCATTTT
abundance: -; d_gene: -; v_gene: TRBV14; j_gene: TRBJ1-3; CDR3aa: CASSQQGNTIYF; CDR3nt: TGTGCCAGCAGCCAACAAGGAAACACCATATATTTT
abundance: -; d_gene: -; v_gene: TRBV18; j_gene: TRBJ1-1; CDR3aa: CASSPSGFMNTEAFF; CDR3nt: TGTGCCAGCTCACCATCGGGGTTCATGAACACTGAAGCTTTCTTT
abundance: -; d_gene: -; v_gene: TRBV30; j_gene: TRBJ1-1; CDR3aa: CAWRDSLNTEAFF; CDR3nt: TGTGCCTGGAGAGACAGCTTGAACACTGAAGCTTTCTTT
abundance: once; d_gene: TRBD2; v_gene: TRBV6-5; j_gene: TRBJ2-3; CDR3aa: CASSPELAGVDTQYF; CDR3nt: TGTGCCAGCAGTCCCGAACTAGCGGGAGTGGATACGCAGTATTTT
abundance: -; d_gene: TRBD1; v_gene: TRBV27; j_gene: TRBJ2-5; CDR3aa: CASSPWTGGHETQYF; CDR3nt: TGTGCCAGCTCCCCGTGGACAGGGGGCCATGAGACCCAGTACTTC
abundance: -; d_gene: -; v_gene: TRBV10-2; j_gene: TRBJ2-5; CDR3aa: CASSQEGRETQYF; CDR3nt: TGCGCCAGCTCTCAGGAGGGGAGAGAGACCCAGTACTTC
abundance: -; d_gene: -; v_gene: TRBV9; j_gene: TRBJ2-2; CDR3aa: CASSAPLNAGNDTGELFF; CDR3nt: TGTGCCAGCAGCGCGCCTCTCAACGCGGGAAACGACACCGGGGAGCTGTTTTTT
abundance: -; d_gene: TRBD1; v_gene: TRBV5-6; j_gene: TRBJ1-2; CDR3aa: CASSLPTGAIYGYTF; CDR3nt: TGTGCCAGCAGCTTACCGACAGGGGCAATCTATGGCTACACCTTC
abundance: -; d_gene: -; v_gene: TRBV11-2; j_gene: TRBJ2-7; CDR3aa: CASSLLYEQYF; CDR3nt: TGTGCCAGCAGCCTACTCTACGAGCAGTACTTC
abundance: -; d_gene: TRBD2; v_gene: TRBV4-1; j_gene: TRBJ2-7; CDR3aa: CASSHGLAGGNYEQYF; CDR3nt: TGCGCCAGCAGTCACGGACTAGCGGGAGGTAATTACGAGCAGTACTTC
abundance: -; d_gene: TRBD1; v_gene: TRBV6-1; j_gene: TRBJ1-2; CDR3aa: CASSESGGVGYGYTF; CDR3nt: TGTGCCAGCAGTGAATCAGGGGGCGTCGGCTATGGCTACACCTTC
abundance: -; d_gene: TRBD1; v_gene: TRBV15; j_gene: TRBJ1-4; CDR3aa: CATSRDRGFATNEKLFF; CDR3nt: TGTGCCACCAGCAGGGACAGGGGATTTGCAACTAATGAAAAACTGTTTTTT
abundance: -; d_gene: -; v_gene: TRBV10-1; j_gene: TRBJ1-1; CDR3aa: CASSVSGKTEAFF; CDR3nt: TGCGCCAGCAGTGTTAGTGGTAAAACTGAAGCTTTCTTT
abundance: once; d_gene: -; v_gene: TRBV18; j_gene: TRBJ2-5; CDR3aa: CASSPGGRGETQYF; CDR3nt: TGTGCCAGCTCACCTGGTGGCCGGGGGGAGACCCAGTACTTC
abundance: once; d_gene: TRBD2; v_gene: TRBV11-2; j_gene: TRBJ2-7; CDR3aa: CASSLGGRGNEQYF; CDR3nt: TGTGCCAGCAGCTTGGGGGGGAGAGGGAACGAGCAGTACTTC
abundance: -; d_gene: TRBD1; v_gene: TRBV29-1; j_gene: TRBJ1-3; CDR3aa: CSGSGTANPSGNTIYF; CDR3nt: TGCAGCGGGTCGGGGACAGCGAATCCCTCTGGAAACACCATATATTTT
abundance: -; d_gene: -; v_gene: TRBV9; j_gene: TRBJ2-6; CDR3aa: CASSAEPYDRYRSGANVLTF; CDR3nt: TGTGCCAGCAGCGCCGAGCCGTATGACAGATACCGCTCTGGGGCCAACGTCCTGACTTTC
abundance: -; d_gene: TRBD2; v_gene: TRBV19; j_gene: TRBJ2-3; CDR3aa: CASSTSSGSTDTQYF; CDR3nt: TGTGCCAGTAGTACCTCTAGCGGGAGCACAGATACGCAGTATTTT
abundance: -; d_gene: TRBD1; v_gene: TRBV2; j_gene: TRBJ1-5; CDR3aa: CASTPGTGRSNQPQHF; CDR3nt: TGTGCCAGCACTCCCGGGACAGGGAGAAGCAATCAGCCCCAGCATTTT
abundance: -; d_gene: TRBD2; v_gene: TRBV10-3; j_gene: TRBJ2-3; CDR3aa: CASRKSVAGVESTDTQYF; CDR3nt: TGTGCTAGTAGGAAGTCGGTAGCGGGAGTCGAAAGCACAGATACGCAGTATTTT
abundance: -; d_gene: TRBD2; v_gene: TRBV29-1; j_gene: TRBJ2-5; CDR3aa: CSVEEGGGKTQYF; CDR3nt: TGCAGCGTTGAAGAGGGGGGGGGAAAGACCCAGTACTTC
abundance: once; d_gene: -; v_gene: TRBV28; j_gene: TRBJ2-1; CDR3aa: CASRLWSNEQFF; CDR3nt: TGTGCCAGCAGGCTATGGAGCAATGAGCAGTTCTTC
abundance: -; d_gene: -; v_gene: TRBV25-1; j_gene: TRBJ1-3; CDR3aa: CASSLVGGSGNTIYF; CDR3nt: TGTGCCAGCAGTCTCGTGGGGGGCTCTGGAAACACCATATATTTT
abundance: once; d_gene: TRBD1; v_gene: TRBV29-1; j_gene: TRBJ1-1; CDR3aa: CSATPGTGWMNTEAFF; CDR3nt: TGCAGCGCTACCCCCGGGACAGGGTGGATGAACACTGAAGCTTTCTTT
abundance: -; d_gene: -; v_gene: TRBV4-2; j_gene: TRBJ1-5; CDR3aa: CASSQDLGASNQPQHF; CDR3nt: TGTGCCAGCAGCCAAGATCTAGGGGCCAGCAATCAGCCCCAGCATTTT
abundance: -; d_gene: -; v_gene: TRBV14; j_gene: TRBJ2-1; CDR3aa: CASSRRTSYNEQFF; CDR3nt: TGTGCCAGCAGCCGTCGTACTAGCTACAATGAGCAGTTCTTC
abundance: few; d_gene: -; v_gene: TRBV5-6; j_gene: TRBJ1-5; CDR3aa: CAGILVVRDQPQHF; CDR3nt: TGTGCCGGCATTTTAGTCGTCCGCGATCAGCCCCAGCATTTT
abundance: -; d_gene: -; v_gene: TRBV7-9; j_gene: TRBJ2-7; CDR3aa: CASSSQGSGLSYEQYF; CDR3nt: TGTGCCAGCAGCTCCCAAGGTAGCGGTCTTTCCTACGAGCAGTACTTC
abundance: -; d_gene: -; v_gene: TRBV30; j_gene: TRBJ2-1; CDR3aa: CAWSPPWGGPSYNEQFF; CDR3nt: TGTGCCTGGAGCCCCCCATGGGGCGGACCCTCCTACAATGAGCAGTTCTTC
abundance: once; d_gene: -; v_gene: TRBV6-5; j_gene: TRBJ1-5; CDR3aa: CASSYTVAHQPQHF; CDR3nt: TGTGCCAGCAGTTACACGGTAGCACATCAGCCCCAGCATTTT